This TCR beta chain derives from a study of shared clonotypes between healthy human individuals. Study-wide findings and caveats: Read depth was anticipated to influence clonotype sharing among donors.

This CDR3 is 15 amino acids long. Trimming shortened V by 3 bases and J by 4 bases, and 13 bases separated the two germline ends. The germline CDR1 and CDR2 sequences are MNHNS and SASEGT. TCRdb's table, derived via immunoSEQ multiplex PCR, lists solely in-frame clones and lacks some. The sample holds nearly 1,000,000 clones, roughly 72% seen once. Worth noting for this clone: What it binds is unknown.

This TCR derives from a man aged 18 to 35 in good health. Sequenced material: memory CD4+ T cells sorted from blood. The subset was: CD45RA-negative fraction. V and J are TRBV6-1 and TRBJ2-1; possibly TRBD2 for D (5 bases). CDR3 amino acids: CASSEEVLQYNEQFF. CDR3 bases: TGTGCCAGCAGTGAGGAGGTCTTGCAATACAATGAGCAGTTCTTC.